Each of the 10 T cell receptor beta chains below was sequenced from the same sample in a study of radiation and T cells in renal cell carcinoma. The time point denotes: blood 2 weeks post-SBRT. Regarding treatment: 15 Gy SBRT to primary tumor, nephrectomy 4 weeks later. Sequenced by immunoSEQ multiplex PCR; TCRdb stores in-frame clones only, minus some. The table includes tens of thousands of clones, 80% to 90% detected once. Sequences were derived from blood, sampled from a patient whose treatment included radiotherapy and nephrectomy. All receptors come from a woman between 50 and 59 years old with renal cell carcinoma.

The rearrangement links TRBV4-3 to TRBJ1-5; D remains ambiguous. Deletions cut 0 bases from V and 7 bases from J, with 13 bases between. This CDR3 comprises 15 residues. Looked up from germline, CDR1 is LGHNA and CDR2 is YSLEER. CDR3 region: CASSQDPGIRQPQHF. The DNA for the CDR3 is TGCGCCAGCAGCCAAGATCCGGGGATAAGACAGCCCCAGCATTTT.

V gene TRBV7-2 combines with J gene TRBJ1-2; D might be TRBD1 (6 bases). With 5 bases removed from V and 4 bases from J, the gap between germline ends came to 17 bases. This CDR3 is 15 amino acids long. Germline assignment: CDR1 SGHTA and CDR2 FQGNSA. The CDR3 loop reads CASSTRQDFTYGYTF. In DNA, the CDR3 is TGTGCCAGCAGCACCAGACAGGACTTCACCTATGGCTACACCTTC.

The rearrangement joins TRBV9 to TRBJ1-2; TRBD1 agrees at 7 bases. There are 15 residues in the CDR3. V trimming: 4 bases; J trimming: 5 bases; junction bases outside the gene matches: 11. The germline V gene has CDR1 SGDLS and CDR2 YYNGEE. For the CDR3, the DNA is TGTGCCAGCAGCCAAGGAAACAGGGGTGGATATGGCTACACCTTC. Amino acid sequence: CASSQGNRGGYGYTF.

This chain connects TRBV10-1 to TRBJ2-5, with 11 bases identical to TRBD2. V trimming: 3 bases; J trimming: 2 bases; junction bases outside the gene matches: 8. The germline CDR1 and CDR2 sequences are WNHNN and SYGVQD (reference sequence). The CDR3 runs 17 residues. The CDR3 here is CASSDMTSGTYQETQYF. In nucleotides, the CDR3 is TGCGCCAGCAGTGATATGACTAGCGGGACATATCAAGAGACCCAGTACTTC.

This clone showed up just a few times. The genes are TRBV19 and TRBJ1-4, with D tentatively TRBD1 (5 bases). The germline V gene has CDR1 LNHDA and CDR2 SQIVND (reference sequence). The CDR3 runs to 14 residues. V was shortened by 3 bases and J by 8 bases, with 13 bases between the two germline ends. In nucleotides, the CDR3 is TGTGCCAGTAGTATTGACAGAAGTCGGGAAAAACTGTTTTTT. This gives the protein CASSIDRSREKLFF.

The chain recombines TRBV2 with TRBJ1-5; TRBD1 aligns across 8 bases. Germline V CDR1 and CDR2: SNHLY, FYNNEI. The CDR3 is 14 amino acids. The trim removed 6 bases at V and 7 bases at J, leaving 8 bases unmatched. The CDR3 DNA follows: TGTGCCAGCAGGAAGGCAGGGGGCAGGCAGCCCCAGCATTTT. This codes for CASRKAGGRQPQHF. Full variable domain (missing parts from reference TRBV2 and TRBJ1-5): EPEVTQTPSHQVTQMGQEVILRCVPISNHLYFYWYRQILGQKVEFLVSFYNNEISEKSEIFDDQFSVERPDGSNFTLKIRSTKLEDSAMYFCASRKAGGRQPQHFGDGTRLSIL.

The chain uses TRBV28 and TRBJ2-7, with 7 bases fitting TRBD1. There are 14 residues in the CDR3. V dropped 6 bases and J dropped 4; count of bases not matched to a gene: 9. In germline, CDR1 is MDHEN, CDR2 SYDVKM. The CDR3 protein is CASRFTDRLYEQYF. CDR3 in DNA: TGTGCCAGCAGATTCACGGACAGGTTGTACGAGCAGTACTTC.

CDR3 in amino acids: CASSEALHSSYEQYF. The CDR3 nucleotides are TGTGCCAGCAGTGAAGCGCTTCACAGCTCCTACGAGCAGTACTTC. The rearrangement links TRBV6-1 to TRBJ2-7; D gene uncertain. CDR3 length equals 15 residues. V lost 0 bases and J 0 bases, leaving 9 bases between the germline ends. Germline V gene sequence: CDR1 MNHNS, CDR2 SASEGT.

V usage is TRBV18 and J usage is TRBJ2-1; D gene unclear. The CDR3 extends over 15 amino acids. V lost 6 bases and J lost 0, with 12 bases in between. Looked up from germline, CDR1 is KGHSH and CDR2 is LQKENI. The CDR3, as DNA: TGTGCCAGCTCCGACGCAGGTTACTCCTACAATGAGCAGTTCTTC. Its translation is CASSDAGYSYNEQFF.

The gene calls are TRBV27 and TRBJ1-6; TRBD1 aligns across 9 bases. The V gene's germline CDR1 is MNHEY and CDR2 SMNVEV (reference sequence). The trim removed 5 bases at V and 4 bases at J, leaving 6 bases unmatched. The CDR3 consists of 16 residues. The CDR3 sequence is CASSEMDRGYNSPLHF. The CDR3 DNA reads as TGTGCCAGCAGTGAGATGGACAGGGGATATAATTCACCCCTCCACTTT.